Sequencing of this TCR beta chain was carried out in a study of T cell responses to AZD1222 COVID-19 vaccine. Whole-study findings and limits: No day 14 peak samples; only post-peak repertoires were characterized. Donors were largely white British and mainly female; clonal diversity was possibly underestimated.

Generated by immunoSEQ multiplex PCR, the TCRdb table keeps only in-frame clones and is missing some. The sample gives around 67,000 clones, about 83% of which show up once; around 7.8% is in the top ten. A word on this clone: Its antigen remains unknown.

Germline CDR1 SGHNT, CDR2 YENEEA. The CDR3 loop spans 17 amino acids. The V gene lost 3 bases and the J gene lost 0 bases, with 15 bases spanning the gap. The sequences come from peripheral blood, collected on day 0 of AZD1222 vaccination. The rearrangement uses TRBV11-3 and TRBJ2-1; D may correspond to TRBD1 or TRBD2 (6 bases each). The sequence was obtained from an adult in good health. The CDR3 DNA follows: TGTGCCAGCAGCTTTGAGGGGGGTCACTCCTCCTACAATGAGCAGTTCTTC. Protein: CASSFEGGHSSYNEQFF.